This T cell receptor (beta chain) was identified during a study of early T cells in non-severe SARS-CoV-2 infection. About the research overall: Chains were unpaired, as sequencing was done on bulk RNA from unsorted whole blood.

Researchers attached unique molecular identifiers to individual cDNA molecules. TCRdb ran MiXCR on the 5' RACE reads and lists one entry per CDR3 protein. This sample has approximately 64,000 distinct CDR3 sequences, with less than 5.5% found just once. The CDR3 runs to 13 residues. The germline CDR1 and CDR2 sequences are SNHLY and FYNNEI. V dropped 4 bases and J dropped 7 bases, with 11 bases sitting between them. This clonotype has a count of ten or more. The V gene is TRBV2, the J gene TRBJ2-4; TRBD2 might be the D (7 bases). This clonotype originated in an adult who was a healthcare worker with PCR-confirmed SARS-CoV-2 infection or an uninfected control (not recorded which). The sample taken for sequencing was whole blood. The DNA of the CDR3 is TGTGCCAGCAGTGCAGGGAGGGGGAACATTCAGTACTTC. Translating gives CASSAGRGNIQYF.